Shown below are 18 T cell receptor beta chains from a single sample sequenced in a study of shared clonotypes between healthy human individuals. The protocol was immunoSEQ multiplex PCR, while the TCRdb copy is restricted to in-frame clones and leaves out a portion. Here the sample spans over a million clones, more than 95% being singletons. Sequenced sample: naive CD4+ T cells sorted from blood. Subset: CD45RA+ positively selected. The receptors come from a man between 25 and 39 years old in good health.

The table lists this clone with a count of one. The chain carries TRBV19 and TRBJ1-4, with a weak D call TRBD1 (6 bases). This CDR3 region has 18 residues. Between the trimmed V and J ends, which lost 2 bases and 1 base, there was a span of 17 bases. Germline V CDR1 and CDR2: LNHDA, SQIVND (reference sequence). The CDR3 nucleotides read TGTGCCAGTAGTATACGGGGAAGGGGACATCGAACTAATGAAAAACTGTTTTTT. As protein: CASSIRGRGHRTNEKLFF.

V gene TRBV2 combines with J gene TRBJ2-2, with 7 nucleotides matching TRBD2. Unmatched junction bases numbered 7, after V lost 5 bases and J lost 4 bases. The CDR3 consists of 15 residues. Germline values: CDR1 SNHLY, CDR2 FYNNEI. The CDR3 sequence is CASSREAGPTGELFF. The CDR3 coding sequence is TGTGCCAGCAGTCGGGAGGCCGGGCCCACCGGGGAGCTGTTTTTT.

The V and J genes are TRBV28 and TRBJ2-7, with 13 bases matching TRBD2. V shed 3 bases, J shed 6 bases, and the junction held 5 bases outside the gene matches. This CDR3 is built from 15 residues. Germline lookup yields CDR1 MDHEN and CDR2 SYDVKM. The CDR3 protein is CASSLGLAGTGEQYF. CDR3 DNA sequence: TGTGCCAGCAGTTTGGGACTAGCGGGAACAGGCGAGCAGTACTTC.

V is TRBV5-4 and J is TRBJ2-6; D is ambiguous. The germline V and J ends were trimmed by 3 bases and 0 bases, with 4 bases remaining between them. CDR3 size: 14 residues. In germline, CDR1 is SGHNT, CDR2 YYREEE (reference sequence). As DNA, the CDR3 is TGTGCCAGCAGCTGGGACTCTGGGGCCAACGTCCTGACTTTC. As protein: CASSWDSGANVLTF.

The V call is TRBV25-1, the J call TRBJ2-2; D is perhaps TRBD2 (6 bases). V lost 8 bases to trimming and J lost 4 bases, with 8 bases between them. CDR1 and CDR2 from the germline V gene are MGHDK and SYGVNS. CDR3 length: 12 amino acids. The DNA for the CDR3 is TGTGCCAGCTGGGGGGTCACCGGGGAGCTGTTTTTT. This translates into CASWGVTGELFF.

The chain recombines TRBV6-5 with TRBJ2-7, with TRBD2 matching over 13 bases. The CDR3 is 15 residues long. V lost 6 bases, J lost 5 bases, and 7 bases stayed unmatched. Germline loops: CDR1 MNHEY, CDR2 SVGAGI. The CDR3 region is CASRPGLAGPNEQYF. CDR3 bases: TGTGCCAGCAGACCGGGACTAGCGGGACCGAACGAGCAGTACTTC.

V gene TRBV9 combines with J gene TRBJ2-3; D unclear. The V gene's germline CDR1 is SGDLS and CDR2 YYNGEE. The CDR3 runs 15 residues. Trimming stripped 0 bases from V and 2 bases from J, with 10 bases between. CDR3 region: CASSVVGGPTDTQYF. The CDR3 DNA sequence: TGTGCCAGCAGCGTAGTGGGCGGTCCCACAGATACGCAGTATTTT.

The chain employs TRBV19 and TRBJ2-1; TRBD2 might be the D (7 bases). The ends were cut back, 7 bases at V and 6 bases at J, with 13 bases in the middle. Germline loops: CDR1 LNHDA, CDR2 SQIVND (reference sequence). The CDR3 runs 13 residues. CDR3 DNA sequence: TGTGCCAGTAAGGGGGGGGGATTCAATGAGCAGTTCTTC. It is translated as CASKGGGFNEQFF.

The gene calls are TRBV27 and TRBJ1-5, with TRBD1 as a possible D gene (5 bases). Trimming stripped 6 bases from V and 4 bases from J, with 19 bases between. Germline V gene lookup returns CDR1 MNHEY and CDR2 SMNVEV (reference sequence). The CDR3 runs to 16 residues. The CDR3 DNA reads as TGTGCCAGCAGACCAAGGGGCCAGCGGGGTAATCAGCCCCAGCATTTT. Protein product: CASRPRGQRGNQPQHF.

The chain links TRBV5-1 to TRBJ1-1; D is perhaps TRBD1 (6 bases). The V gene lost 3 bases and the J gene lost 1 base, with 10 bases spanning the gap. The CDR3 covers 14 residues. The V gene's germline CDR1 is SGHRS and CDR2 YFSETQ. In DNA, the CDR3 is TGCGCCAGCAGCTGGACAGCGACGAACACTGAAGCTTTCTTT. This codes for CASSWTATNTEAFF.

The chain has TRBV9 and TRBJ2-3; 12 positions agree with TRBD2. CDR3 length equals 16 residues. Germline V gives CDR1 SGDLS, CDR2 YYNGEE. The junction had 2 bases not matched to a gene; V was cut back by 2 bases and J by 1 base. This chain's CDR3 is CASSVRLAGGTDTQYF. For the CDR3, the DNA is TGTGCCAGCAGCGTGAGACTAGCGGGAGGCACAGATACGCAGTATTTT.

The genes are TRBV27 and TRBJ2-3; TRBD2 matches at 8 bases. Germline CDR1 and CDR2: MNHEY and SMNVEV (reference sequence). Unmatched junction bases numbered 11, after V lost 4 bases and J lost 2 bases. CDR3 length equals 17 residues. CDR3 nucleotides: TGTGCCAGCAGTTACTATCGGCCGGGAGGGTTCACAGATACGCAGTATTTT. Translation gives CASSYYRPGGFTDTQYF.

This sequence joins TRBV10-3 and TRBJ2-1; D might be TRBD2 (6 bases). CDR3 size: 15 residues. In germline, CDR1 is ENHRY, CDR2 SYGVKD. Deletions cut 2 bases from V and 0 bases from J, with 8 bases between. The CDR3 region is CAISEVGGSYNEQFF. In nucleotides, the CDR3 is TGTGCCATCAGTGAGGTGGGGGGCTCCTACAATGAGCAGTTCTTC.

CDR3 coding DNA: TGTGCCAGTAGTCCCCGGGCGAGCTCCTACGAGCAGTACTTC. This sequence encodes CASSPRASSYEQYF. The V call is TRBV19, the J call TRBJ2-7; D not resolved. The CDR3 loop spans 14 amino acids. Germline V gene sequence: CDR1 LNHDA, CDR2 SQIVND (reference sequence). Trimming shortened V by 5 bases and J by 0 bases, and 11 bases separated the two germline ends.

The chain uses TRBV5-4 and TRBJ1-2; the match to TRBD1 covers 12 bases. V shed 2 bases and J 4 bases; nucleotides not matched to a gene: 12. This CDR3 has 18 amino acids. CDR1 and CDR2 (germline): SGHNT, YYREEE (reference sequence). The CDR3 bases are TGTGCCAGCAGCTTTCCCGGGACAGGGGGCATTTTGGGCTATGGCTACACCTTC. Its translation is CASSFPGTGGILGYGYTF. Drawing the rest from reference TRBV5-4 and TRBJ1-2, the complete variable domain is ETGVTQSPTHLIKTRGQQVTLRCSSQSGHNTVSWYQQALGQGPQFIFQYYREEENGRGNFPPRFSGLQFPNYSSELNVNALELDDSALYLCASSFPGTGGILGYGYTFGSGTRLTVV.

This chain links TRBV30 with TRBJ1-2, with a tentative D call TRBD1 (5 bases). The CDR3 extends over 14 amino acids. Trimming took off 5 bases at V and 7 bases at J, with 20 bases between the two ends. Germline CDR1 is GTSNPN and CDR2 is SVGIG (reference sequence). In DNA form, the CDR3 reads TGTGCCTGGGGGTCCGGGACCCCTCGTGTTGGCTACACCTTC. Amino acid sequence: CAWGSGTPRVGYTF.

The sample holds one count of this clone. The rearrangement links TRBV2 to TRBJ2-2; possibly TRBD2 for D (6 bases). The CDR3 runs to 15 residues. The V gene's germline CDR1 is SNHLY and CDR2 FYNNEI. V was shortened by 8 bases and J by 0 bases, with 13 bases between the two germline ends. CDR3 DNA: TGTGCCAGCGGGGAGCCGGGGGCGAACACCGGGGAGCTGTTTTTT. Translation gives CASGEPGANTGELFF.

This clone was observed a handful of times. The chain links TRBV6-5 to TRBJ1-1, with D tentatively TRBD1 (5 bases). Trimming took off 2 bases at V and 0 bases at J, with 10 bases between the two ends. Germline CDR1 reads MNHEY; CDR2 reads SVGAGI. The CDR3 is 15 amino acids. This CDR3 reads CASSYPGIMNTEAFF. The DNA of the CDR3 is TGTGCCAGCAGTTACCCAGGGATCATGAACACTGAAGCTTTCTTT.